Listed here is a single TCR beta chain. Its antigen is still unknown. This sample is part of a study of cytomegalovirus exposure and HLA in healthy donors. Overall study findings and caveats: Investigators reported 150 to 200 TCR beta chains as tied to cytomegalovirus.

The PCR had 60 Vbeta and 13 Jbeta primers. Per the original data handling: Unique TCR beta chains numbered roughly 84 million in a later analysis, with around 10 million shared. Sequencing was performed with immunoSEQ multiplex PCR; in TCRdb, only in-frame clones are kept and a portion is missing. The V and J calls and clone size are taken from that table; D and trimming were inferred from the DNA. The profile covers 100,000 or so clones, with about three quarters appearing a single time and 2% to 3% taken by the ten largest. CDR3 size: 16 residues. Trimming shortened V by 2 bases and J by 7 bases, and 18 bases separated the two germline ends.

The TCR sequence derives from a female donor in good health and CMV-seronegative. V gene TRBV23-1 combines with J gene TRBJ1-5; no clear D. TRBV23-1 is an ORF, and what it does is uncertain. The sequencing input was PBMCs. The CDR3 DNA follows: TGCGCCAGCAGTCAAACCTATTGGAGGTCGCTCCAGCCCCAGCATTTT. Amino acid sequence: CASSQTYWRSLQPQHF.